The rows below give T cell receptor beta chains drawn from one sample of a study. Each CDR3 protein is one row after TCRdb ran MiXCR on the 5' RACE reads. Here the sample spans 35,000 to 50,000 distinct CDR3 sequences, 30% being singletons. The sample consisted of tumor-infiltrating memory CD4+ T cells sorted from the breast tumor. These receptors all come from a female donor with breast cancer. Both conserved end residues are part of each CDR3. Each record gives: V gene, D gene, clone size, J gene, CDR3 protein, CDR3 DNA. The D gene is left open where the match is weak. Size is omitted from some rows. Given values are once, few, many or a class for expanded clones.

v_call: TRBV5-5
d_call: TRBD2
clone_size: -
j_call: TRBJ2-5
cdr3_aa: CASTIMPPSGSPQETQYF
cdr3_nt: TGTGCCAGCACCATAATGCCCCCCAGCGGGAGTCCACAAGAGACCCAGTACTTC

v_call: TRBV11-3
d_call: -
clone_size: -
j_call: TRBJ2-1
cdr3_aa: CASSSSWAPYNEQFF
cdr3_nt: TGTGCCAGCAGCTCCTCGTGGGCACCCTACAATGAGCAGTTCTTC

v_call: TRBV5-1
d_call: -
clone_size: few
j_call: TRBJ2-5
cdr3_aa: CASSLVALGETQYF
cdr3_nt: TGCGCCAGCAGCTTGGTGGCTCTTGGGGAGACCCAGTACTTC

v_call: TRBV5-6
d_call: TRBD2
clone_size: few
j_call: TRBJ2-7
cdr3_aa: CASRRRASGPYEQYF
cdr3_nt: TGTGCCAGCAGACGACGAGCTAGCGGACCCTACGAGCAGTACTTC

v_call: TRBV5-5
d_call: TRBD2
clone_size: few
j_call: TRBJ2-1
cdr3_aa: CASSFSGKNEQFF
cdr3_nt: TGTGCCAGCAGCTTTAGCGGGAAGAATGAGCAGTTCTTC

v_call: TRBV20-1
d_call: TRBD2
clone_size: few
j_call: TRBJ2-3
cdr3_aa: CSARVGGTSGSTDTQYF
cdr3_nt: TGCAGTGCTAGAGTGGGGGGGACTAGCGGGAGTACAGATACGCAGTATTTT

v_call: TRBV7-3
d_call: -
clone_size: -
j_call: TRBJ2-1
cdr3_aa: CASSALQNNEQFF
cdr3_nt: TGTGCCAGCAGCGCCCTACAGAACAATGAGCAGTTCTTC

v_call: TRBV12-3/TRBV12-4
d_call: TRBD2
clone_size: -
j_call: TRBJ2-1
cdr3_aa: CASTTSGTYNEQFF
cdr3_nt: TGTGCCAGCACTACTAGCGGGACGTACAATGAGCAGTTCTTC

v_call: TRBV9
d_call: -
clone_size: few
j_call: TRBJ2-7
cdr3_aa: CASSPIADPGVEQYF
cdr3_nt: TGTGCCAGCAGCCCCATAGCGGATCCGGGAGTCGAGCAGTACTTC

v_call: TRBV4-1
d_call: TRBD1
clone_size: -
j_call: TRBJ1-5
cdr3_aa: CASSQDRRYNQPQHF
cdr3_nt: TGCGCCAGCAGCCAGGACAGGAGATACAATCAGCCCCAGCATTTT

v_call: TRBV5-1
d_call: -
clone_size: few
j_call: TRBJ2-1
cdr3_aa: CASSPPAQGSYNEQFF
cdr3_nt: TGCGCCAGCAGCCCACCTGCACAGGGCTCCTACAATGAGCAGTTCTTC

v_call: TRBV5-1
d_call: -
clone_size: -
j_call: TRBJ1-2
cdr3_aa: CASRPLQGHGYTF
cdr3_nt: TGCGCCAGCAGGCCATTACAGGGCCATGGCTACACCTTC

v_call: TRBV18
d_call: -
clone_size: -
j_call: TRBJ1-3
cdr3_aa: CASSPLPGGIVGNIIYF
cdr3_nt: TGTGCCAGCTCACCGCTACCTGGAGGGATAGTCGGAAACATCATATATTTT

v_call: TRBV12-3/TRBV12-4
d_call: TRBD1
clone_size: -
j_call: TRBJ1-4
cdr3_aa: CASSPGQANEKLFF
cdr3_nt: TGTGCCAGCAGTCCGGGACAGGCTAATGAAAAACTGTTTTTT

v_call: TRBV10-1
d_call: -
clone_size: -
j_call: TRBJ2-7
cdr3_aa: CASSDRGKSIGEQYF
cdr3_nt: TGCGCCAGCAGTGATAGGGGCAAATCAATCGGGGAGCAGTACTTC

v_call: TRBV7-3
d_call: TRBD1
clone_size: many
j_call: TRBJ2-1
cdr3_aa: CASSQDRVHIHEQFF
cdr3_nt: TGTGCCAGCAGCCAGGACAGGGTACACATCCATGAGCAGTTCTTC

v_call: TRBV4-3
d_call: TRBD1
clone_size: many
j_call: TRBJ2-7
cdr3_aa: CASSPRGRNEQYF
cdr3_nt: TGCGCCAGCAGCCCCAGGGGGCGAAACGAGCAGTACTTC

v_call: TRBV11-2
d_call: TRBD1
clone_size: -
j_call: TRBJ2-1
cdr3_aa: CASSLHAGTGLNEQFF
cdr3_nt: TGTGCCAGCAGCCTCCACGCCGGGACAGGGTTGAACGAGCAGTTCTTC

v_call: TRBV7-2
d_call: -
clone_size: -
j_call: TRBJ1-2
cdr3_aa: CTSKRGAWSGYTF
cdr3_nt: TGTACCAGCAAGCGCGGGGCTTGGAGCGGCTACACCTTC

v_call: TRBV15
d_call: -
clone_size: -
j_call: TRBJ2-5
cdr3_aa: CATSRVRQQGTQYF
cdr3_nt: TGTGCCACCAGCAGAGTGAGGCAGCAAGGGACCCAGTACTTC

v_call: TRBV28
d_call: TRBD2
clone_size: -
j_call: TRBJ2-3
cdr3_aa: CASSPPGLSTDTQYF
cdr3_nt: TGTGCCAGCAGCCCCCCGGGACTAAGCACAGATACGCAGTATTTT

v_call: TRBV9
d_call: -
clone_size: -
j_call: TRBJ1-2
cdr3_aa: CASSLLGESYGYTF
cdr3_nt: TGTGCCAGCAGCCTCCTGGGAGAATCCTATGGCTACACCTTC

v_call: TRBV7-8
d_call: TRBD2
clone_size: few
j_call: TRBJ2-3
cdr3_aa: CASSLGSGRTQYF
cdr3_nt: TGTGCCAGCAGCTTAGGTAGCGGGAGGACGCAGTATTTT

v_call: TRBV7-2
d_call: -
clone_size: -
j_call: TRBJ2-1
cdr3_aa: CASSLVKGPFF
cdr3_nt: TGTGCCAGCAGCTTAGTAAAGGGTCCGTTCTTC

v_call: TRBV7-3
d_call: -
clone_size: -
j_call: TRBJ1-1
cdr3_aa: CASSLSPQGLGNTEAFF
cdr3_nt: TGTGCCAGCAGCTTAAGCCCCCAGGGGCTGGGGAACACTGAAGCTTTCTTT

v_call: TRBV7-3
d_call: TRBD2
clone_size: few
j_call: TRBJ2-3
cdr3_aa: CASSAQSSGGAADTQYF
cdr3_nt: TGTGCCAGCAGCGCACAATCTAGCGGGGGGGCCGCAGATACGCAGTATTTT

v_call: TRBV27
d_call: -
clone_size: few
j_call: TRBJ1-1
cdr3_aa: CASSLMGGGNTEAFF
cdr3_nt: TGTGCCAGCAGTTTAATGGGTGGGGGGAACACTGAAGCTTTCTTT

v_call: TRBV12-3/TRBV12-4
d_call: -
clone_size: -
j_call: TRBJ1-1
cdr3_aa: CASSPGRLNEAFF
cdr3_nt: TGTGCCAGCAGCCCGGGCCGGCTGAATGAAGCTTTCTTT

v_call: TRBV9
d_call: -
clone_size: -
j_call: TRBJ2-3
cdr3_aa: CAGSLPGRVTDTQYF
cdr3_nt: TGTGCCGGCAGCCTCCCAGGCAGGGTAACAGATACGCAGTATTTT

v_call: TRBV9
d_call: -
clone_size: -
j_call: TRBJ2-1
cdr3_aa: CASSTPPDTSNNEQFF
cdr3_nt: TGTGCCAGCAGCACTCCCCCGGACACCTCAAACAATGAGCAGTTCTTC

v_call: TRBV7-2
d_call: -
clone_size: -
j_call: TRBJ2-1
cdr3_aa: CASSSAFRTYNEQFF
cdr3_nt: TGTGCCAGCAGCTCCGCCTTCCGGACCTACAATGAGCAGTTCTTC

v_call: TRBV7-9
d_call: TRBD2
clone_size: many
j_call: TRBJ2-7
cdr3_aa: CASSLRRTSGSANEQYF
cdr3_nt: TGTGCCAGCAGCTTACGTCGAACTAGCGGGAGTGCGAACGAGCAGTACTTC

v_call: TRBV25-1
d_call: -
clone_size: medium-sized
j_call: TRBJ2-2
cdr3_aa: CASSEQGWTGELFF
cdr3_nt: TGTGCCAGCAGTGAACAGGGATGGACCGGGGAGCTGTTTTTT